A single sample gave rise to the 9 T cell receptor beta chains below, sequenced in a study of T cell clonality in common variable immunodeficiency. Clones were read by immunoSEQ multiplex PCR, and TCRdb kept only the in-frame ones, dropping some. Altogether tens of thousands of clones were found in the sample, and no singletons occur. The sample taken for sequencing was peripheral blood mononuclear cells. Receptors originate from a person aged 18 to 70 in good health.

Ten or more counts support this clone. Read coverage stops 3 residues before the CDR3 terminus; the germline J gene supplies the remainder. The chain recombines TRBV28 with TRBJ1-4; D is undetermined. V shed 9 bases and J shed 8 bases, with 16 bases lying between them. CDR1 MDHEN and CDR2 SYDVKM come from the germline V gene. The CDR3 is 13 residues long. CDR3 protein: CASLDRMREKLFF. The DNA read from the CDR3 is TGTGCCAGTTTGGATCGGATGCGGGAAAAA.

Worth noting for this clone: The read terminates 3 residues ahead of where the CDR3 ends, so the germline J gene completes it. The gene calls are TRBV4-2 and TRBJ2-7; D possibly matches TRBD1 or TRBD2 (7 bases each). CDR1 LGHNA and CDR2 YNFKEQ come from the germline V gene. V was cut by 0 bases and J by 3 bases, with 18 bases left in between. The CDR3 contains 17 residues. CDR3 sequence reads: CASSQEGGTVLGYEQYF. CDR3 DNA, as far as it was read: TGTGCCAGCAGCCAAGAGGGAGGGACAGTTTTGGGCTACGAG.

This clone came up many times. CDR3 DNA, as far as it was read: TGTGCCAGCAGTGATTGGGCAGGGGGCGCCTGGGTTCAGCCC. It translates to CASSDWAGGAWVQP. The complete CDR3 reads CASSDWAGGAWVQPQHF. This chain uses TRBV2 with TRBJ1-5, with TRBD1 matching over 8 bases. The CDR3 is cut off 3 residues early in the read; its end comes from the germline J gene. CDR1 and CDR2 (germline): SNHLY, FYNNEI. The CDR3 extends over 17 amino acids. V was pared by 3 bases and J by 6 bases, with 13 bases of the junction left unmatched.

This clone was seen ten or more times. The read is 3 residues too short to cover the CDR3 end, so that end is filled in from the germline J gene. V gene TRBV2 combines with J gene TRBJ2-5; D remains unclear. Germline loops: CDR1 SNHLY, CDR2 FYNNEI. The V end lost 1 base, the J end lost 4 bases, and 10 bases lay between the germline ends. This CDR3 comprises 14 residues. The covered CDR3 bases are TGTGCCAGCAGTGAAGTATTACCGGGAGAGACC. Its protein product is CASSEVLPGET. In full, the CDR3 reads CASSEVLPGETQYF.

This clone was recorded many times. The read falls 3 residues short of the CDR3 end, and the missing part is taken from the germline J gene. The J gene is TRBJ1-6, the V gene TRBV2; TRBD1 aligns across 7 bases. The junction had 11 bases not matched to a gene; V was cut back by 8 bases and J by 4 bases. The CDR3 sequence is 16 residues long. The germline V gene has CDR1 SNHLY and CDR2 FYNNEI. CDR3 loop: CASGPYRGTYNSPLHF. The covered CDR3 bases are TGTGCCAGCGGACCTTACAGGGGAACATATAATTCACCC.

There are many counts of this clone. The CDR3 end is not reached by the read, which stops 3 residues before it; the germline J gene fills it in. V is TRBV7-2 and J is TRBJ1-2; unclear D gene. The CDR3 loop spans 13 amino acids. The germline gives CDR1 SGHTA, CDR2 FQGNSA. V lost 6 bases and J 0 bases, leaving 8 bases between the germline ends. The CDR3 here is CASSPDSNYGYTF. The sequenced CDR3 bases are TGTGCCAGCAGTCCAGACTCTAACTATGGC.

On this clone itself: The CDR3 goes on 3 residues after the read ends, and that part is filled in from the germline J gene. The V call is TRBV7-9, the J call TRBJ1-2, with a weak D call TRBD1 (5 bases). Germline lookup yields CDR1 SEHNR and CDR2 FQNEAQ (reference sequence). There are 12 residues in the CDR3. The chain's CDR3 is CASREQENDYTF. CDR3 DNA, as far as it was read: TGTGCCAGCAGGGAACAGGAGAATGAC.

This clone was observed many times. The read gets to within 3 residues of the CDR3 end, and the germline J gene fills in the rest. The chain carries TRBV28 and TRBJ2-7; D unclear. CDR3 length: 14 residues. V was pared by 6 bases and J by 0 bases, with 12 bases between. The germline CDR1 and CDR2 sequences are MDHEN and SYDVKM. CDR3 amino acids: CASSPSGFSYEQYF. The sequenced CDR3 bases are TGTGCCAGCAGCCCATCAGGATTCTCCTACGAG.

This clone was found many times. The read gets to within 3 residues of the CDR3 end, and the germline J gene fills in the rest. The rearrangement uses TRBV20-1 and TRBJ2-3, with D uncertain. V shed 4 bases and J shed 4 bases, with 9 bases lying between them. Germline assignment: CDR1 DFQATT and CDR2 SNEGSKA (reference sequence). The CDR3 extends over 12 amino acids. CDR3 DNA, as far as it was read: TGCAGTGCTACAAGCCCCGCAGATACG. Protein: CSATSPADT. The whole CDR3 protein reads CSATSPADTQYF.